A selection of T cell receptor beta chains follows, all from one sample in a study of cytomegalovirus exposure and HLA in healthy donors. Here immunoSEQ multiplex PCR was the method, and the copy in TCRdb shows in-frame clones only, minus some. The table includes about 120,000 clones, approximately 80% detected once. The sample was PBMCs. These receptors came from a man between 35 and 55 years old in good health and CMV-seronegative. Each CDR3 is given with its conserved first and last residue. The D gene is left open where the match is weak. The listing skips clone size in some rows; elsewhere it reads once, few, many or a size class.

V gene	clone size	D gene	J gene	CDR3 DNA	CDR3 protein
TRBV7-9	few	.	TRBJ2-4	TGTGCCAGCAGTACGGACCGGGGGAGTAACAGTCAGTACTTC	CASSTDRGSNSQYF
TRBV19	once	.	TRBJ1-2	TGTGCCGGTAGTTACATGACAGGAAACTATGGCTACACCTTC	CAGSYMTGNYGYTF
TRBV18	.	.	TRBJ1-1	TGTGCCAGCTCACCACAGGGGCGCACTGAAGCTTTCTTT	CASSPQGRTEAFF
TRBV5-5	once	.	TRBJ1-1	TGTGCCAGCAGCTTGGACAGGAACACTGAAGCTTTCTTT	CASSLDRNTEAFF
TRBV5-1	.	TRBD1	TRBJ2-2	TGCGCCAGCAGCCAGACTACAGGGGTTGCCGGGGAGCTGTTTTTT	CASSQTTGVAGELFF
TRBV27	.	TRBD1	TRBJ1-4	TGTGCCAGCAGTTTATACCCAGGGGGGAATGAAAAACTGTTTTTT	CASSLYPGGNEKLFF
TRBV5-6	.	.	TRBJ2-5	TGTGCCAGCAGCTTGGGGTTGCGGGGTGAGACCCAGTACTTC	CASSLGLRGETQYF
TRBV27	.	TRBD1	TRBJ1-4	TGTGCCAGCAGCCGGAAAAGCCCGACAGGGGGGACGACAGCAACTAATGAAAAACTGTTTTTT	CASSRKSPTGGTTATNEKLFF
TRBV7-9	.	TRBD1	TRBJ1-1	TGTGCCAGCAGCACCGGACAGGGGGCTTTCACTGAAGCTTTCTTT	CASSTGQGAFTEAFF
TRBV5-1	.	TRBD1	TRBJ1-2	TGCGCCAGCAGCTTGGCCTGGGACAGGGGCTCCGGCTACACCTTC	CASSLAWDRGSGYTF
TRBV5-8	.	TRBD1	TRBJ1-5	TGTGCCAGCAGCTTAGGGGACAGGGGTACGAATCAGCCCCAGCATTTT	CASSLGDRGTNQPQHF
TRBV5-1	once	.	TRBJ2-7	TGCGCCAGCAGCCGGGACATAACCTACGAGCAGTACTTC	CASSRDITYEQYF
TRBV9	.	.	TRBJ1-1	TGTGCCAGCAGCGTAGGAGGGCAGTTGGTCAACACTGAAGCTTTCTTT	CASSVGGQLVNTEAFF
TRBV5-4	once	.	TRBJ2-5	TGTGCCAGCAGCCCAAAGGGGTACCAAGAGACCCAGTACTTC	CASSPKGYQETQYF
TRBV9	once	.	TRBJ2-1	TGTGCCAGCACCCCCATCGAGGTGGCTGAGCAGTTCTTC	CASTPIEVAEQFF
TRBV5-6	once	.	TRBJ1-2	TGTGCCAGCAGCCAACGGATGGGAGACACCTTC	CASSQRMGDTF
TRBV2	.	TRBD1	TRBJ1-2	TGTGCCAGCAGTGTCTGGACAGGGCGTGTTGGCTACACCTTC	CASSVWTGRVGYTF
TRBV5-1	.	.	TRBJ2-7	TGCGCCAGCAGGTTCGGCGGGAACACCTACGAGCAGTACTTC	CASRFGGNTYEQYF
TRBV4-3	once	TRBD1	TRBJ2-5	TGCGCCAGCAGCCAAGATCACCGACAGGGGGCGACTCAGGGGGAGACCCAGTACTTC	CASSQDHRQGATQGETQYF
TRBV4-3	.	.	TRBJ2-7	TGCGCCAGCAGCCATTTCCGGGACTACGAGCAGTACTTC	CASSHFRDYEQYF
TRBV4-3	.	TRBD1	TRBJ1-4	TGCGCCAGCAGCCAAGAGGGGACAGTCCAGGATGAAAAACTGTTTTTT	CASSQEGTVQDEKLFF
TRBV7-9	.	.	TRBJ2-2	TGTGCCAGCAGCTTACGTAGTGACGGGGAGCTGTTTTTT	CASSLRSDGELFF
TRBV5-6	.	.	TRBJ2-5	TGTGCCAGCGGTCGTGGTTGGAAAGCCAGTGAGGGGACCCAGTACTTC	CASGRGWKASEGTQYF
TRBV30	few	.	TRBJ1-4	TGTGCCTGGAACTCACAGGGAACTAATGAAAAACTGTTTTTT	CAWNSQGTNEKLFF
TRBV5-5	.	.	TRBJ1-5	TGTGCCAGCAGCTTGCAGGGCCCCAATCAGCCCCAGCATTTT	CASSLQGPNQPQHF
TRBV6-6	.	.	TRBJ2-7	TGTGCCAGCAGACCGCTGAGCTCCTACGAGCAGTACTTC	CASRPLSSYEQYF
TRBV6-5	few	TRBD2	TRBJ2-3	TGTGCCAGCAGTTACGTTGCGGGGGGCAGCACAGATACGCAGTATTTT	CASSYVAGGSTDTQYF
TRBV7-9	.	.	TRBJ1-1	TGTGCCAGCAGCTCCAGTGATCCCCCAAAGGCTTTCTTT	CASSSSDPPKAFF
TRBV28	.	.	TRBJ1-1	TGTGCCAGCAGGTACTGGGACTCACACCCCTCCGAAGCTTTCTTT	CASRYWDSHPSEAFF
TRBV30	.	.	TRBJ2-7	TGTGCCTGGAGTGATGCAGGGGTATATCGGCAGTACTTC	CAWSDAGVYRQYF
TRBV7-9	.	.	TRBJ2-7	TGTGCCAGCAGCTCCGTCTCCTACGAGCAGTACTTC	CASSSVSYEQYF
TRBV19	.	.	TRBJ2-7	TGTGCCAGTAGTGGAGGTGGGTACGAGCAGTACTTC	CASSGGGYEQYF
TRBV30	.	.	TRBJ1-2	TGTGCCTGGAGGTTTGGGGAGGCTAACTATGGCTACACCTTC	CAWRFGEANYGYTF
TRBV7-2	.	.	TRBJ2-3	TGTGCCAGCAGCTTAGCGACAGGCACAGATACGCAGTATTTT	CASSLATGTDTQYF
TRBV4-2	.	.	TRBJ2-1	TGTGCCAGCAGCCAAACTAGCATGAGTCACAATGAGCAGTTCTTC	CASSQTSMSHNEQFF
TRBV19	.	TRBD2	TRBJ2-7	TGTGCCACGAGCGGGAACCAACTAGCGGCCTACGAGCAGTACTTC	CATSGNQLAAYEQYF
TRBV18	.	.	TRBJ2-4	TGTGCCAGCTCACCACCGAGTCAATTAGCCAAAAACATTCAGTACTTC	CASSPPSQLAKNIQYF
TRBV5-6	.	.	TRBJ1-2	TGTGCCAGCAGCTTGAGGGGCCAGCAAATCAACTATGGCTACACCTTC	CASSLRGQQINYGYTF
TRBV30	.	.	TRBJ1-5	TGTGCCTGGAGTGCACAAAGGGGTCGGGAGCAGCCCCAGCATTTT	CAWSAQRGREQPQHF
TRBV5-4	.	.	TRBJ2-3	TGTGCCACCGGACAGATCACAGATACGCAGTATTTT	CATGQITDTQYF
TRBV27	.	.	TRBJ2-1	TGTGCCAGCAGTTGGGGGACAACCGAGCAGTTCTTC	CASSWGTTEQFF
TRBV7-3	few	TRBD1	TRBJ2-5	TGTGCCAGCAGCCCCTACGACAGGGGGTTGTGGACCCAGTACTTC	CASSPYDRGLWTQYF
TRBV28	.	TRBD1	TRBJ2-7	TGTGCCAGCAGTTTCCTCGGGACAGGGAATCGCGAGCAGTACTTC	CASSFLGTGNREQYF
TRBV7-2	.	TRBD2	TRBJ2-3	TGTGCCAGCAGCTTAACTAGCGGCACAGATACGCAGTATTTT	CASSLTSGTDTQYF
TRBV27	.	.	TRBJ1-2	TGTGCCAGCAGTTTATCGGGACTTCCTAACTATGGCTACACCTTC	CASSLSGLPNYGYTF
TRBV4-2	.	.	TRBJ1-3	TGTGCCAGCAGCCCAGCAGGCTCTGGAAACACCATATATTTT	CASSPAGSGNTIYF
TRBV2	.	.	TRBJ2-3	TGTGCCAGCAGTGAACTTGCAGATACGCAGTATTTT	CASSELADTQYF
TRBV6-5	.	.	TRBJ2-7	TGTGCCAGCAGTTACTCCCCGACAGGTCGGAGAGAGTACTTC	CASSYSPTGRREYF
TRBV6-1	few	TRBD1	TRBJ1-6	TGTGCCAGCAGTGAACTGGAGGGGGCCTTAAATTCACCCCTCCACTTT	CASSELEGALNSPLHF
TRBV5-1	.	.	TRBJ2-7	TGCGCCAGCAGCTTTACAGCCGATTCCTACGAGCAGTACTTC	CASSFTADSYEQYF